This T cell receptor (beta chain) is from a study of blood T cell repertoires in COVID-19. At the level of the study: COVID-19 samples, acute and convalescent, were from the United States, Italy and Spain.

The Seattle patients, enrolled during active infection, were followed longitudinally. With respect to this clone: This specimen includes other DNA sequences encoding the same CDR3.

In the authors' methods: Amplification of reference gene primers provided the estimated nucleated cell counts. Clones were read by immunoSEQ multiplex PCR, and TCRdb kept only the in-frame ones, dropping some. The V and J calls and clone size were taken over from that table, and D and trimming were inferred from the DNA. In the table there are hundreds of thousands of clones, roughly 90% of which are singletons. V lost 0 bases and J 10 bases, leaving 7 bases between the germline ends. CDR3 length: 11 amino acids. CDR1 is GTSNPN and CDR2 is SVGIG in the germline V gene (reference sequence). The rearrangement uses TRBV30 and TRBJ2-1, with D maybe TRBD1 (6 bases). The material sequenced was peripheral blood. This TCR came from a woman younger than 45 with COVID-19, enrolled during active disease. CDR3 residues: CAWSVDREQFF. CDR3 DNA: TGTGCCTGGAGTGTTGACAGGGAGCAGTTCTTC.